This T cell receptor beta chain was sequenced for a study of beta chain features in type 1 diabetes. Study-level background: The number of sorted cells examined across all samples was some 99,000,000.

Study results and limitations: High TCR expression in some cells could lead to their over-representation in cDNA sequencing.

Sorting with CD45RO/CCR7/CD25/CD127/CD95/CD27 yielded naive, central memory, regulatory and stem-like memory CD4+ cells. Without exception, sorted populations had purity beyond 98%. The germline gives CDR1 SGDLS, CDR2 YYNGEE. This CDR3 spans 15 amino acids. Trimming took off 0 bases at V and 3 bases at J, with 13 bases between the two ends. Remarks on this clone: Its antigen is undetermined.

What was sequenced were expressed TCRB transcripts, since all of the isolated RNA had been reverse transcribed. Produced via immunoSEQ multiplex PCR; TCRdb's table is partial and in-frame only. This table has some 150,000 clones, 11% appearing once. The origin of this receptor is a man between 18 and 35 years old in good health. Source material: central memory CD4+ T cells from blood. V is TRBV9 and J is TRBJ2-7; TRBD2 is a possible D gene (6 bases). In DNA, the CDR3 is TGTGCCAGCAGCGTAGCCCCGACTAGTATCTACGAGCAGTACTTC. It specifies CASSVAPTSIYEQYF.